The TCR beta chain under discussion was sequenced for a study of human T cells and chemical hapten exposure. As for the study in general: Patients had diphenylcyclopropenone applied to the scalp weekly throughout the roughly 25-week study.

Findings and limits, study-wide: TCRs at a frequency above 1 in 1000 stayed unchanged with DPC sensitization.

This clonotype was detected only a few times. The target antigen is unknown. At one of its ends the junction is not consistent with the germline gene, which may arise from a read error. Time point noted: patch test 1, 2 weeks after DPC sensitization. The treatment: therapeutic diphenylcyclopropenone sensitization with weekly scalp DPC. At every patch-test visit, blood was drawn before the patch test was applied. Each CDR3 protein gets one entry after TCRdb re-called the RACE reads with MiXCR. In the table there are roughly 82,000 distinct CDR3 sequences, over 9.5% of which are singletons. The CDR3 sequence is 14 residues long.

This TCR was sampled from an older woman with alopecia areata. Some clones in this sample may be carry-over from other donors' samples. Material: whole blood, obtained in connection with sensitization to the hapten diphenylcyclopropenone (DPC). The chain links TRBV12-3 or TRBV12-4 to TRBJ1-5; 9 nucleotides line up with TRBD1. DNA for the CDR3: TGTGCCAGCAGTTTTACAGGGGGCAAACAGCCCCAGCATTTT. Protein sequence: CASSFTGGKQPQHF.